This T cell receptor (beta chain) stems from a study of T cells in Graves' hyperthyroidism and ophthalmopathy. Notes on the study in general: In the blood, most expanded thyroid clonotypes above 0.001 appeared as well. Ophthalmopathy stood apart from stable hyperthyroidism in a 13 V-J model.

The authors deemed Graves' hyperthyroidism stable absent ophthalmopathy progression within 18 months. Those patients with uncontrolled infection, other autoimmune disease, pregnancy or lactation were excluded. It was RNA transcripts that yielded the amplified TCR beta CDR3 regions. With the HTBI primer set, the TCR CDR3 went through a first round of RT-PCR. TCRdb ran MiXCR on the multiplex PCR reads and lists one entry per CDR3 protein. The sample yields fewer than 750,000 distinct CDR3 sequences, about half seen once. Germline CDR1 reads SQVTM; CDR2 reads ANQGSEA. The CDR3 spans 14 residues. With respect to this clonotype: The target antigen is unknown.

Sequenced sample: peripheral blood or thyroid tissue (not recorded which). This chain uses TRBV29-1 with TRBJ2-7; TRBD2 matches 9 bases. The J call may be mistaken, given a closer DNA end match to TRBJ2-1. The TCR comes from a woman aged 18-29 years with Graves' hyperthyroidism. CDR3 residues: CSVATSGIYNEQFF. In DNA form, the CDR3 reads TGCAGCGTTGCGACTAGCGGAATCTACAATGAGCAGTTCTTC.